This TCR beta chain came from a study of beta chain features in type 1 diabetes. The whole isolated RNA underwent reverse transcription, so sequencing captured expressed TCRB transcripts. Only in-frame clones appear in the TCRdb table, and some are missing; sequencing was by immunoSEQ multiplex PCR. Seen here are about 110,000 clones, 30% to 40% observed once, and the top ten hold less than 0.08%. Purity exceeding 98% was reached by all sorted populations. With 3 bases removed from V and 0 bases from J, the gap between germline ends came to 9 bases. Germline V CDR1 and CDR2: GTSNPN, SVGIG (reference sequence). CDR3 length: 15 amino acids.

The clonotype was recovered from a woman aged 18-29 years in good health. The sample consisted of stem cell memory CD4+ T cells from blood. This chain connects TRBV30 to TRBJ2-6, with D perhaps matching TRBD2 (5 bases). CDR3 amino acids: CAWRGSYSGANVLTF. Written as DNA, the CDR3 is TGTGCCTGGAGGGGGAGCTACTCTGGGGCCAACGTCCTGACTTTC.